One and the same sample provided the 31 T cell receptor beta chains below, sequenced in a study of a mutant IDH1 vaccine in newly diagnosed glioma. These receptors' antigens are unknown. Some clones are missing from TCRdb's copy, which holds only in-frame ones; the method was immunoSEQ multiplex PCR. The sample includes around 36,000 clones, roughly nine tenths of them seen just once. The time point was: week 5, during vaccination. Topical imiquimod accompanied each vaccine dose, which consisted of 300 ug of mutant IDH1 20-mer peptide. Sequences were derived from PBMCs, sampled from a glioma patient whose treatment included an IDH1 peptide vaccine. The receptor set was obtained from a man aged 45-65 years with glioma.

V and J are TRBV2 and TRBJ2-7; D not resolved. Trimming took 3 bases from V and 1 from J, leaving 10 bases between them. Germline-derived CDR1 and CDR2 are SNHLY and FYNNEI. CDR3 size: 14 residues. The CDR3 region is CASSDNSLSYEQYF. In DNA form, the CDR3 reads TGTGCCAGCAGTGACAACAGTTTATCCTACGAGCAGTACTTC.

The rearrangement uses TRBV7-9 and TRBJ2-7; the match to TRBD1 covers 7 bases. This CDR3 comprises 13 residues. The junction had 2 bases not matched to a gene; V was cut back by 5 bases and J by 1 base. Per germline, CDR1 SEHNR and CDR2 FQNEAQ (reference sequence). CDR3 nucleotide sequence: TGTGCCAGCAGCCGACAGGGTTCCTACGAGCAGTACTTC. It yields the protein CASSRQGSYEQYF.

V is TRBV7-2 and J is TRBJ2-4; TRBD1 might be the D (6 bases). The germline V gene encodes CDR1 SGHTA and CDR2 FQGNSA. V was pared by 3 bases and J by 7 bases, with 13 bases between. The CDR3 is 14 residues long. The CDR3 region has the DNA TGTGCCAGCAGCTTGAGTACAGGGAGTAACATTCAGTACTTC. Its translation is CASSLSTGSNIQYF.

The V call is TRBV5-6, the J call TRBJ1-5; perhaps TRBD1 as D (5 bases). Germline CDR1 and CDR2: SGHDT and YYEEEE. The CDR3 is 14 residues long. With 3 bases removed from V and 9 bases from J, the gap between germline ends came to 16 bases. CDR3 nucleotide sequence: TGTGCCAGCAGCTCCCGGACATTTGGGGCGCCCCAGCATTTT. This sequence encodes CASSSRTFGAPQHF. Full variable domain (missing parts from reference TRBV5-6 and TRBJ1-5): DAGVTQSPTHLIKTRGQQVTLRCSPKSGHDTVSWYQQALGQGPQFIFQYYEEEERQRGNFPDRFSGHQFPNYSSELNVNALLLGDSALYLCASSSRTFGAPQHFGDGTRLSIL.

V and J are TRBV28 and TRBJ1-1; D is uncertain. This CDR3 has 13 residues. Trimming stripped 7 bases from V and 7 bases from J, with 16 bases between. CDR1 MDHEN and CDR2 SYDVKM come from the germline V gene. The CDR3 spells CASTRAARNEAFF. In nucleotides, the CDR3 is TGTGCCAGCACCCGGGCGGCCCGAAATGAAGCTTTCTTT.

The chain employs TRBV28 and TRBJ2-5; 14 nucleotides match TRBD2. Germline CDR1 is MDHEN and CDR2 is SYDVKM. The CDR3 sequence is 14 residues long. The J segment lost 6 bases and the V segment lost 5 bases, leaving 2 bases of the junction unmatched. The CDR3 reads CASSGTSGSQTQYF. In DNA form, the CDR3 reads TGTGCCAGCAGTGGGACTAGCGGGAGTCAGACCCAGTACTTC.

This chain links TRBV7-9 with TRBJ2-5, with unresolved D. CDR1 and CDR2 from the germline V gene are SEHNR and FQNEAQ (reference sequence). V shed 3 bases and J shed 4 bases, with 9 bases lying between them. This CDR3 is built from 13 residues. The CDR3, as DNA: TGTGCCAGCAGCTTCGGAAGGGTAGAGACCCAGTACTTC. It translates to CASSFGRVETQYF.

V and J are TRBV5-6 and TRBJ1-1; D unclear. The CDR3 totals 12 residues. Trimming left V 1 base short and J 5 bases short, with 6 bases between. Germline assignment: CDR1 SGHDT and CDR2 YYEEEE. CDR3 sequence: CASSLSGTEAFF. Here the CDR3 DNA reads TGTGCCAGCAGCTTGTCCGGGACTGAAGCTTTCTTT.

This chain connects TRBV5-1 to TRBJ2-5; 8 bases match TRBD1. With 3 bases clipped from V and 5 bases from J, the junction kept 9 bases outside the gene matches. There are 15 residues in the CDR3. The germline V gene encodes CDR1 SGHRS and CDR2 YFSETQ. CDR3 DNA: TGCGCCAGCAGCTCCCTGACAGGGGCGGGTGAGACCCAGTACTTC. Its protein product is CASSSLTGAGETQYF.

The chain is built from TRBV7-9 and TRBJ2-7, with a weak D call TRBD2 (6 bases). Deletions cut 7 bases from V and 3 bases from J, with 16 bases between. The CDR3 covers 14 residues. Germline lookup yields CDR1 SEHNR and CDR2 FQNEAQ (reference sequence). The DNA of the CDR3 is TGTGCCAGCACCCCCGCAGGAGGGATCTACGAGCAGTACTTC. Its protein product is CASTPAGGIYEQYF.

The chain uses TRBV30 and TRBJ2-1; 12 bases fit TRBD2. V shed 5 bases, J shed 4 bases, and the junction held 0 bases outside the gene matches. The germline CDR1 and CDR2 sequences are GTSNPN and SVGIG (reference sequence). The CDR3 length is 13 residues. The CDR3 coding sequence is TGTGCCTGGGGACTAGCGGGATACAATGAGCAGTTCTTC. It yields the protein CAWGLAGYNEQFF. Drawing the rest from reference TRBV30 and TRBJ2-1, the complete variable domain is SQTIHQWPATLVQPVGSPLSLECTVEGTSNPNLYWYRQAAGRGLQLLFYSVGIGQISSEVPQNLSASRPQDRQFILSSKKLLLSDSGFYLCAWGLAGYNEQFFGPGTRLTVL.

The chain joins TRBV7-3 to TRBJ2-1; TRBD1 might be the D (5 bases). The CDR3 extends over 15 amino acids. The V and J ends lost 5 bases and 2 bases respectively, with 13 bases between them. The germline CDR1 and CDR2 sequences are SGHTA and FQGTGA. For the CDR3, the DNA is TGTGCCAGCAGCGATCAGGGCCTTCCCTACAATGAGCAGTTCTTC. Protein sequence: CASSDQGLPYNEQFF.

CDR3 loop: CASSQGPAGTENLETQYF. CDR3 coding DNA: TGTGCCAGCAGCCAGGGGCCGGCCGGGACAGAGAATTTAGAGACCCAGTACTTC. This chain uses TRBV4-2 with TRBJ2-5; 7 positions match TRBD1. The length of the CDR3 is 18 residues. In germline, CDR1 is LGHNA, CDR2 YNFKEQ. Trimming took 3 bases from V and 4 from J; bases not matched to a gene: 17.

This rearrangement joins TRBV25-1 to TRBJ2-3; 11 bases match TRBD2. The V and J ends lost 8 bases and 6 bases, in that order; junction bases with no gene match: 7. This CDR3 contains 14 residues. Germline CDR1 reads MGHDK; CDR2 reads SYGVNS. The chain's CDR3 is CASRSGRALDTQYF. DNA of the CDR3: TGTGCCAGCCGTAGCGGGAGGGCCTTGGATACGCAGTATTTT.

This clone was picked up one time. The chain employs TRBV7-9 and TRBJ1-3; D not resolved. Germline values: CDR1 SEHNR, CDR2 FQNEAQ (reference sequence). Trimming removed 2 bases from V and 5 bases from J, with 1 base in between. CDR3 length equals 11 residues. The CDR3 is CASSLRNTIYF. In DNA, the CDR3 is TGTGCCAGCAGCTTAAGAAACACCATATATTTT. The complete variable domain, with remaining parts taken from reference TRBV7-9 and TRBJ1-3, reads DTGVSQNPRHKITKRGQNVTFRCDPISEHNRLYWYRQTLGQGPEFLTYFQNEAQLEKSRLLSDRFSAERPKGSFSTLEIQRTEQGDSAMYLCASSLRNTIYFGEGSWLTVV.

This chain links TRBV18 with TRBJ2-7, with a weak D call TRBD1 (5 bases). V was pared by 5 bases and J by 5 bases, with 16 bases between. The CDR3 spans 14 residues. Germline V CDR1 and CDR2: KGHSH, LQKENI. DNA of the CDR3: TGTGCCAGCTCAGCCGATAGGGGCGGCAACGAGCAGTACTTC. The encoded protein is CASSADRGGNEQYF.

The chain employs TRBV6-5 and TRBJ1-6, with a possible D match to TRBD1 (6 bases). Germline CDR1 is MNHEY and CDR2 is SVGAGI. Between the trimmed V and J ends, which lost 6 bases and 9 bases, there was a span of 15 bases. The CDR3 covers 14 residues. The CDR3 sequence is CASRGQGLSSPLHF. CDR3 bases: TGTGCCAGCAGGGGGCAGGGGCTCTCTTCACCCCTCCACTTT.

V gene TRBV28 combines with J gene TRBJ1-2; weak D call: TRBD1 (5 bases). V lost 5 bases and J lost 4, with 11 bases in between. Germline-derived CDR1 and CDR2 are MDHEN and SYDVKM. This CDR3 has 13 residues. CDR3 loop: CASSQTQGYGYTF. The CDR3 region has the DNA TGTGCCAGCAGTCAAACTCAGGGCTATGGCTACACCTTC.

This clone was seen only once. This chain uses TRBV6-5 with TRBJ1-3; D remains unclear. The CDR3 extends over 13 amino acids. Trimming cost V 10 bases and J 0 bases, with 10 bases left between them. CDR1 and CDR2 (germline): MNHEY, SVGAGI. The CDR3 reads CATKRFSGNTIYF. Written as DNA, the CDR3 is TGTGCCACCAAACGCTTCTCTGGAAACACCATATATTTT.

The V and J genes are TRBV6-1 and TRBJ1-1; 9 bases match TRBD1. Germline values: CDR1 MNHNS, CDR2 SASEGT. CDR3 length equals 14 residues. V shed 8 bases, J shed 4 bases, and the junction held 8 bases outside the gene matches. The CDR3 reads CASGRGQGPTEAFF. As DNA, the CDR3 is TGTGCCAGCGGAAGGGGACAGGGTCCCACTGAAGCTTTCTTT.

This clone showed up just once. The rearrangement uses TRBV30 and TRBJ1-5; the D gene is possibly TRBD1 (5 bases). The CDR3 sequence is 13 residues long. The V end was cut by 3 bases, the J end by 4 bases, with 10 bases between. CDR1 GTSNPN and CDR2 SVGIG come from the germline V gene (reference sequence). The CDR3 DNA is TGTGCCTGGAGCGAGGACACAAATCAGCCCCAGCATTTT. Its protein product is CAWSEDTNQPQHF.

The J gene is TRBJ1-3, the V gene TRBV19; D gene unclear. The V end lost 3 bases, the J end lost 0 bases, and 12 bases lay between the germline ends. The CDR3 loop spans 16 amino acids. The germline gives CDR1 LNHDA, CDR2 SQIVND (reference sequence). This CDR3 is CASSMSGPSSGNTIYF. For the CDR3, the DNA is TGTGCCAGTAGTATGAGCGGCCCAAGCTCTGGAAACACCATATATTTT.

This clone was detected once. CDR3 sequence: CASSLGEKLFF. CDR3 in DNA: TGTGCCAGCAGCTTGGGGGAAAAACTGTTTTTT. V gene TRBV5-4 combines with J gene TRBJ1-4; D is uncertain. The V end lost 0 bases, the J end lost 8 bases, and 2 bases lay between the germline ends. Germline V gene lookup returns CDR1 SGHNT and CDR2 YYREEE (reference sequence). CDR3 length equals 11 residues. The variable domain in full, with the rest retrieved from reference TRBV5-4 and TRBJ1-4, is ETGVTQSPTHLIKTRGQQVTLRCSSQSGHNTVSWYQQALGQGPQFIFQYYREEENGRGNFPPRFSGLQFPNYSSELNVNALELDDSALYLCASSLGEKLFFGSGTQLSVL.

DNA of the CDR3: TGTGCCAGTAGACGGTCCAGACAGGGCTCTGGGGCCAACGTCCTGACTTTC. Protein: CASRRSRQGSGANVLTF. The chain couples TRBV19 to TRBJ2-6; 7 nucleotides align to TRBD1. The J segment lost 0 bases and the V segment lost 6 bases, leaving 8 bases of the junction unmatched. CDR1 is LNHDA, CDR2 SQIVND, per germline (reference sequence). CDR3 length: 17 amino acids.

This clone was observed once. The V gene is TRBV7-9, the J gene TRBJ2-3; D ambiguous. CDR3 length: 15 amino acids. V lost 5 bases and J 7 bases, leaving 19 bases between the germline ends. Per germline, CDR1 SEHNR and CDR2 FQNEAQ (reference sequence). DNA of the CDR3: TGTGCCAGCAGCCCGCCTAACCCGGGCAGCTATACGCAGTATTTT. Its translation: CASSPPNPGSYTQYF.

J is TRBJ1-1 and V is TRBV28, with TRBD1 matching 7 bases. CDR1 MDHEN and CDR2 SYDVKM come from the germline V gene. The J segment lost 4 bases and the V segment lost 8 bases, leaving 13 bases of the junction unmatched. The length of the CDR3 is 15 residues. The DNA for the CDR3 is TGTGCCAGCTACCTTATAGGGGGCGACGGCACTGAAGCTTTCTTT. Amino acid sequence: CASYLIGGDGTEAFF.

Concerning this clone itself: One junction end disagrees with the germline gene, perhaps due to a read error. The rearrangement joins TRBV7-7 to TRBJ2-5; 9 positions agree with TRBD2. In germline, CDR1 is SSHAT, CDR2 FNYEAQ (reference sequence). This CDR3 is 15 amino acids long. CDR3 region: CASSSARGGEETQYF. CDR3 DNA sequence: TGTGCTAGCAGCTCGGCGCGGGGGGGCGAAGAGACCCAGTACTTC.

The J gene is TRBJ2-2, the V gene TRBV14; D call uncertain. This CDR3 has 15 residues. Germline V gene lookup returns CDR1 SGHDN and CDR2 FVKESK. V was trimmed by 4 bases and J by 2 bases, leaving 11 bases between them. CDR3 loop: CASSPDTFNTGELFF. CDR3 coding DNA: TGTGCCAGCAGCCCAGACACTTTCAACACCGGGGAGCTGTTTTTT.

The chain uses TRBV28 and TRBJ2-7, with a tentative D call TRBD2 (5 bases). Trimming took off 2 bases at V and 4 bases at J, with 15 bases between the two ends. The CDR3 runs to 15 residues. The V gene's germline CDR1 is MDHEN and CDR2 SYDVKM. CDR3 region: CASSLEGRLRYEQYF. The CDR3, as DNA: TGTGCCAGCAGTTTAGAGGGTCGACTACGGTACGAGCAGTACTTC. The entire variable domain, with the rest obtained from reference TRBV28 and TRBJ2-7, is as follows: DVKVTQSSRYLVKRTGEKVFLECVQDMDHENMFWYRQDPGLGLRLIYFSYDVKMKEKGDIPEGYSVSREKKERFSLILESASTNQTSMYLCASSLEGRLRYEQYFGPGTRLTVT.

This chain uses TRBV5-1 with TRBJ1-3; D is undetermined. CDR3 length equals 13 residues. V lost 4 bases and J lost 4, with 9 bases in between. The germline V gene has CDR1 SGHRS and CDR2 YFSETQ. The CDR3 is CASSPVVGNTIYF. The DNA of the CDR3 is TGCGCCAGCAGCCCGGTAGTCGGAAACACCATATATTTT.

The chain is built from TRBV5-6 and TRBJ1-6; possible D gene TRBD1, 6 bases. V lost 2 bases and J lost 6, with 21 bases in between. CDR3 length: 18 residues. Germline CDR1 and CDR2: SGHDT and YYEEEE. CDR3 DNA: TGTGCCAGCAGCTTTTTACGAGGAGGGACAAGAATTAATTCACCCCTCCACTTT. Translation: CASSFLRGGTRINSPLHF.